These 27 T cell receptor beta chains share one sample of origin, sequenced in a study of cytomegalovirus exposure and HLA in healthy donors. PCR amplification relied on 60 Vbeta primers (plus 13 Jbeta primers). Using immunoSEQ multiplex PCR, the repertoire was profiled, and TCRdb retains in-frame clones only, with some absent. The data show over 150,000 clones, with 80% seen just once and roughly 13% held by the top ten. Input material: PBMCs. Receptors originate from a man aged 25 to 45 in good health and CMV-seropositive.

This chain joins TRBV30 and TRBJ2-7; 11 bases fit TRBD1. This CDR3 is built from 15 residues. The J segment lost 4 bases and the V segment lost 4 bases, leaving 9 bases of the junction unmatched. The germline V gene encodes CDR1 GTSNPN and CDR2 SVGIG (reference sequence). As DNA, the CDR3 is TGTGCCTGGACCCCGGGACAGGGGGTGGTGTACGAGCAGTACTTC. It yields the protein CAWTPGQGVVYEQYF.

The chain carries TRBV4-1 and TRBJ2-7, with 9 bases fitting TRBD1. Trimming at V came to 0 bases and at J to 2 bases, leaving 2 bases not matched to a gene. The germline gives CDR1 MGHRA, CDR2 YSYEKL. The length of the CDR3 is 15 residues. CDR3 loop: CASSQEGQGTYEQYF. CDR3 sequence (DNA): TGCGCCAGCAGCCAAGAAGGACAGGGGACCTACGAGCAGTACTTC.

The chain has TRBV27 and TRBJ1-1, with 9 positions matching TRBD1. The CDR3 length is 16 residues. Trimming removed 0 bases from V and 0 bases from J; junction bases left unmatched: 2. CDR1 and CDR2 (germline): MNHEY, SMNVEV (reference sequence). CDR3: CASSLSGQGMNTEAFF. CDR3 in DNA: TGTGCCAGCAGTTTATCCGGACAGGGGATGAACACTGAAGCTTTCTTT.

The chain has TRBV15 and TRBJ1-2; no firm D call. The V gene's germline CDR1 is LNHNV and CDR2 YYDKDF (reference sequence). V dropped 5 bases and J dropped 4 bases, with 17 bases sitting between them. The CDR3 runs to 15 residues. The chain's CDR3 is CATSPTAGVRYGYTF. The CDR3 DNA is TGTGCCACCAGCCCTACAGCCGGGGTTCGCTATGGCTACACCTTC.

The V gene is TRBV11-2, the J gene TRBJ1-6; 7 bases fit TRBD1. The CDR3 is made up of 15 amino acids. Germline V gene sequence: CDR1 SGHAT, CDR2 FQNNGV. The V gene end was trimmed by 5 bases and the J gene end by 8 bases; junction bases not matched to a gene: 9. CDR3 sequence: CASSPEQGTYSPLHF. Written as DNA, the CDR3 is TGTGCCAGCAGCCCAGAACAGGGGACTTATTCACCCCTCCACTTT.

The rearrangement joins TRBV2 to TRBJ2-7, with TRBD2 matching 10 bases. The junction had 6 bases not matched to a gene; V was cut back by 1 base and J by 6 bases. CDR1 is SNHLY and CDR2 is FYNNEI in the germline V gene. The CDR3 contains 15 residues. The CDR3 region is CASSEGRVAGGEQYF. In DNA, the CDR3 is TGTGCCAGCAGTGAAGGGCGGGTAGCGGGAGGCGAGCAGTACTTC.

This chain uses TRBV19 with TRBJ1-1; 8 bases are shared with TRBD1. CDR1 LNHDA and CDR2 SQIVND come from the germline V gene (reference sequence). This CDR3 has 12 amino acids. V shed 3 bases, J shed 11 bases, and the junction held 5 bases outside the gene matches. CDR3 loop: CASSIGQGRAFF. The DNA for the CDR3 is TGTGCCAGTAGTATCGGACAGGGCCGGGCTTTCTTT.

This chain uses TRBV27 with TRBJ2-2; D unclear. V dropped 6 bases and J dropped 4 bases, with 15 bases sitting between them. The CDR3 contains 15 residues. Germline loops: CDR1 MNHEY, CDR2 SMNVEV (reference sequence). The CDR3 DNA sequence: TGTGCCAGCAGAGCAGCTAGTCTGAGCACCGGGGAGCTGTTTTTT. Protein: CASRAASLSTGELFF.

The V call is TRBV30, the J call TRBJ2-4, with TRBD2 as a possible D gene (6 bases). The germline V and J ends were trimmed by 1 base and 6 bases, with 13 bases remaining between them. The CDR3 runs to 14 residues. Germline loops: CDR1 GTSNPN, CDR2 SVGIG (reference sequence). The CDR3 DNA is TGTGCCTGGAGTGCTAGCGCTACAGGAAACATTCAGTACTTC. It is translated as CAWSASATGNIQYF.

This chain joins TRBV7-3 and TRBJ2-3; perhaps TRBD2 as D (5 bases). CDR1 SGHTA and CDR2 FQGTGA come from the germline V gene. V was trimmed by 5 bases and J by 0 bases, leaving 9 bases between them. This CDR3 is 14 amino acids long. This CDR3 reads CASSRGLSTDTQYF. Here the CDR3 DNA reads TGTGCCAGCAGCCGAGGACTGAGCACAGATACGCAGTATTTT. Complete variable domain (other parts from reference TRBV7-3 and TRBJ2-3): GAGVSQTPSNKVTEKGKYVELRCDPISGHTALYWYRQSLGQGPEFLIYFQGTGAADDSGLPNDRFFAVRPEGSVSTLKIQRTERGDSAVYLCASSRGLSTDTQYFGPGTRLTVL.

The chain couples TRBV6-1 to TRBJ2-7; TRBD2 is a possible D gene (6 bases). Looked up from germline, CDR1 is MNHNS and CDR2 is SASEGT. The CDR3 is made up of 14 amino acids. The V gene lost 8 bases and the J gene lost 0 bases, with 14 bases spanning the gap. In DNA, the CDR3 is TGTGCCAGCTGGAGGGGCCCAAGCTCCTACGAGCAGTACTTC. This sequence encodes CASWRGPSSYEQYF.

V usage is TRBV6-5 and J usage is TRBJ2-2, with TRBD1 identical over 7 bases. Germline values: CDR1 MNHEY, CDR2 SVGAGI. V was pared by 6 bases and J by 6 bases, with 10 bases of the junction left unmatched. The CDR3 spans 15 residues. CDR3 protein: CASSPRDRLPGELFF. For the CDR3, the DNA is TGTGCCAGCAGCCCCCGGGACAGACTCCCCGGGGAGCTGTTTTTT.

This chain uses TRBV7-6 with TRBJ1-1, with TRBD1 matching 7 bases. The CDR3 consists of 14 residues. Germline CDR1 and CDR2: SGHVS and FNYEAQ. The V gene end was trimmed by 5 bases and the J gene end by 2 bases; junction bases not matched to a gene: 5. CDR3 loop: CASSQGQSNTEAFF. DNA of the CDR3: TGTGCCAGCAGCCAGGGACAGTCCAACACTGAAGCTTTCTTT. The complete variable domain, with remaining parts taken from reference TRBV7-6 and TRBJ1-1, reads GAGVSQSPRYKVTKRGQDVALRCDPISGHVSLYWYRQALGQGPEFLTYFNYEAQQDKSGLPNDRFSAERPEGSISTLTIQRTEQRDSAMYRCASSQGQSNTEAFFGQGTRLTVV.

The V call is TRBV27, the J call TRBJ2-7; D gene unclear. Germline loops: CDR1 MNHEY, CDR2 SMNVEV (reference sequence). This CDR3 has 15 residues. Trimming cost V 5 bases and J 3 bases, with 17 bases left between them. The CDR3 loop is CASSLRDTYNYEQYF. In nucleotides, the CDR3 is TGTGCCAGCAGTCTCAGAGACACCTACAACTACGAGCAGTACTTC.

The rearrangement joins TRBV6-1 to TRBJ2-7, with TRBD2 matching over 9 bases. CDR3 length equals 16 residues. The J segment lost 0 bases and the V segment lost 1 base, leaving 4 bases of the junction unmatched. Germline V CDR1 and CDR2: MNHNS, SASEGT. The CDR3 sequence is CASSEDLAGRSYEQYF. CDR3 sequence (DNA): TGTGCCAGCAGTGAAGATCTAGCGGGACGCTCCTACGAGCAGTACTTC.

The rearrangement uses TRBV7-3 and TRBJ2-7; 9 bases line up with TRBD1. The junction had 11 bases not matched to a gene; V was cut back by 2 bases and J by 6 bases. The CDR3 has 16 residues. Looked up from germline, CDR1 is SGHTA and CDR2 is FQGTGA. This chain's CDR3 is CASSLGWGQGVGEQYF. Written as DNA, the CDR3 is TGTGCCAGCAGCTTAGGGTGGGGACAGGGTGTCGGCGAGCAGTACTTC.

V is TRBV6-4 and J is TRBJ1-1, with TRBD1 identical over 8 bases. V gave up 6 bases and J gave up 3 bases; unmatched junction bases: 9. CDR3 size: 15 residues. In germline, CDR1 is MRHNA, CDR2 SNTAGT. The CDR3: CASRVDRGVDTEAFF. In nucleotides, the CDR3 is TGTGCCAGCAGGGTCGACAGGGGCGTCGACACTGAAGCTTTCTTT.

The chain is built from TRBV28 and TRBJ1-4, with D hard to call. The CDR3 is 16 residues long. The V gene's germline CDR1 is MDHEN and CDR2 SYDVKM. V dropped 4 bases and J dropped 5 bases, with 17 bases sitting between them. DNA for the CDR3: TGTGCCAGCAGTTCCGATCCGAGGGTCTCGAATGAAAAACTGTTTTTT. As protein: CASSSDPRVSNEKLFF.

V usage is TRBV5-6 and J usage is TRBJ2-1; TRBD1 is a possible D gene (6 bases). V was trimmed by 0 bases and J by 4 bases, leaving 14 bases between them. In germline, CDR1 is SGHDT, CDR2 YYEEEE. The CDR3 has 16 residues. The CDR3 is CASSLGRTETYNEQFF. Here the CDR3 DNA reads TGTGCCAGCAGCTTGGGCCGGACAGAAACGTACAATGAGCAGTTCTTC.

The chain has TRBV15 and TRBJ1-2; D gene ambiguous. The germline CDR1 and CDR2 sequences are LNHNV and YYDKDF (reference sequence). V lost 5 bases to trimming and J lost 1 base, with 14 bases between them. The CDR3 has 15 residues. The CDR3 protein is CATSLEPRFNYGYTF. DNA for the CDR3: TGTGCCACCAGCCTTGAACCCAGATTTAACTATGGCTACACCTTC.

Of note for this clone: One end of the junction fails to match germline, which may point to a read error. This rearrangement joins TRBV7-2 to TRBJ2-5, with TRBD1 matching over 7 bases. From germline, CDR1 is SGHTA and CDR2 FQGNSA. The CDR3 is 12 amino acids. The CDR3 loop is CASSFSGTVMDF. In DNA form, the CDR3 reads TGTGCCAGCAGCTTTTCCGGGACAGTCATGGACTTC.

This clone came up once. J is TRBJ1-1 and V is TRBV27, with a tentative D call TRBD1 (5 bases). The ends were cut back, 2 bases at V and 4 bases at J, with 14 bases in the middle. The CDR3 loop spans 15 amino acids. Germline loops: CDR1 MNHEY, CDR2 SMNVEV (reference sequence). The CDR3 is CASSLGAAGSTEAFF. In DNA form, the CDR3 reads TGTGCCAGCAGTTTAGGGGCAGCGGGAAGCACTGAAGCTTTCTTT.

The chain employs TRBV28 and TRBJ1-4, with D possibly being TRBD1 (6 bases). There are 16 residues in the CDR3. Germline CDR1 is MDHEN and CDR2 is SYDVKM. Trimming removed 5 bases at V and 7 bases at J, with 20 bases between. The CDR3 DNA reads TGTGCCAGCAGTCCCCGACTTGGGGGGGCCGGTGAAAAACTGTTTTTT. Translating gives CASSPRLGGAGEKLFF.

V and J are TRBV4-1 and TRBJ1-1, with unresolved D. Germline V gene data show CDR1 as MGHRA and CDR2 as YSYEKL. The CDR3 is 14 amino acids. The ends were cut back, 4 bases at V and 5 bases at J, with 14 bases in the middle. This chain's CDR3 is CASSLRVEWTEAFF. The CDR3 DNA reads TGCGCCAGCAGCCTGAGGGTGGAATGGACTGAAGCTTTCTTT.

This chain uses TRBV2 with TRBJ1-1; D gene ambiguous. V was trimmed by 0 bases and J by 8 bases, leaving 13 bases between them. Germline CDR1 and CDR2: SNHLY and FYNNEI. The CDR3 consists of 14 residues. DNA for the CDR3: TGTGCCAGCAGTGAAGCGCTTACCCGGGGAGAAGCTTTCTTT. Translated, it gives CASSEALTRGEAFF.

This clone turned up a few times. The CDR3 DNA reads TGTGCCAGCAGTTTCCCCCAGCGGGATCAAAGCCTGGCCAAAAACATTCAGTACTTC. It translates to CASSFPQRDQSLAKNIQYF. The chain links TRBV28 to TRBJ2-4; 7 bases are shared with TRBD2. J was trimmed by 1 base and V by 3 bases; bases with no gene match: 15. Germline V gene sequence: CDR1 MDHEN, CDR2 SYDVKM. CDR3 length: 19 amino acids.

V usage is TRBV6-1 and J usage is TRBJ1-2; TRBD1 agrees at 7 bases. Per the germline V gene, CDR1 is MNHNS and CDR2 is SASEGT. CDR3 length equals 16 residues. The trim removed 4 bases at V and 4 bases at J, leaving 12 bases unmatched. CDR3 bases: TGTGCCAGCAGTGGAAGGGTGGGACAGACTTTCTATGGCTACACCTTC. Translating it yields CASSGRVGQTFYGYTF.